Listed below are T cell receptor beta chains from one sample, sequenced in a study of blood T cell repertoires in COVID-19. Measured with immunoSEQ multiplex PCR; TCRdb has only the in-frame clones, and not every one. This table has about 140,000 clones, approximately 82% appearing once. Input material: peripheral blood. The source is a man aged 60 to 75 with active or convalescent COVID-19. CDR3s include the opening cysteine and the closing phenylalanine or tryptophan. The D gene is left open where the match is weak. Some rows have no size entry. The others give once, few or many, or a class for an expanded clone.

cdr3_aa: CAWSNLPDRVSGNTIYF
cdr3_nt: TGTGCCTGGAGTAACTTACCAGACAGGGTCTCTGGAAACACCATATATTTT
d_call: TRBD1
j_call: TRBJ1-3
v_call: TRBV30
clone_size: .

cdr3_aa: CASSLSGQGGTDTQYF
cdr3_nt: TGTGCCAGCAGCTTATCAGGACAGGGGGGAACAGATACGCAGTATTTT
d_call: TRBD1
j_call: TRBJ2-3
v_call: TRBV7-9
clone_size: .

cdr3_aa: CASSITGDTEAFF
cdr3_nt: TGTGCCAGTAGTATAACAGGGGACACTGAAGCTTTCTTT
d_call: TRBD1
j_call: TRBJ1-1
v_call: TRBV19
clone_size: .

cdr3_aa: CASSLSASLRQFF
cdr3_nt: TGTGCCAGCAGCTTGTCGGCTAGCCTTAGGCAGTTCTTC
d_call: .
j_call: TRBJ2-1
v_call: TRBV5-6
clone_size: once

cdr3_aa: CASSVDASNYGYTF
cdr3_nt: TGTGCCAGCAGCGTAGACGCCAGTAACTATGGCTACACCTTC
d_call: .
j_call: TRBJ1-2
v_call: TRBV9
clone_size: few

cdr3_aa: CASSPGPSGSGTGELFF
cdr3_nt: TGTGCCAGCAGCCCAGGGCCTAGCGGGAGTGGTACCGGGGAGCTGTTTTTT
d_call: TRBD2
j_call: TRBJ2-2
v_call: TRBV7-2
clone_size: .

cdr3_aa: CASSLLVGELFF
cdr3_nt: TGTGCCAGCAGCTTATTAGTCGGGGAGCTGTTTTTT
d_call: .
j_call: TRBJ2-2
v_call: TRBV7-9
clone_size: few

cdr3_aa: CASSESTGQTGEAFF
cdr3_nt: TGTGCCAGCAGTGAATCGACAGGTCAAACGGGTGAAGCTTTCTTT
d_call: .
j_call: TRBJ1-1
v_call: TRBV25-1
clone_size: .

cdr3_aa: CASSQDGGLHTEAFF
cdr3_nt: TGCGCCAGCAGCCAAGATGGGGGGTTGCACACTGAAGCTTTCTTT
d_call: .
j_call: TRBJ1-1
v_call: TRBV4-3
clone_size: .

cdr3_aa: CASSGTQNTEAFF
cdr3_nt: TGTGCCAGCTCGGGGACACAGAACACTGAAGCTTTCTTT
d_call: .
j_call: TRBJ1-1
v_call: TRBV18
clone_size: .

cdr3_aa: CASSIGGAGELFF
cdr3_nt: TGTGCCAGTAGTATAGGGGGAGCCGGGGAGCTGTTTTTT
d_call: .
j_call: TRBJ2-2
v_call: TRBV19
clone_size: few

cdr3_aa: CASSQSSGGYTGELFF
cdr3_nt: TGTGCCAGCAGCCAGTCTAGCGGGGGGTACACCGGGGAGCTGTTTTTT
d_call: TRBD2
j_call: TRBJ2-2
v_call: TRBV7-2
clone_size: .

cdr3_aa: CASSLDDTYNEQFF
cdr3_nt: TGTGCCAGCAGCTTGGACGACACGTACAATGAGCAGTTCTTC
d_call: .
j_call: TRBJ2-1
v_call: TRBV5-4
clone_size: .

cdr3_aa: CASTPSTGTPYEQYF
cdr3_nt: TGTGCCAGTACTCCCTCGACAGGAACACCCTACGAGCAGTACTTC
d_call: .
j_call: TRBJ2-7
v_call: TRBV19
clone_size: .

cdr3_aa: CASLGANLGELFF
cdr3_nt: TGTGCCAGCCTGGGAGCGAACTTAGGGGAGCTGTTTTTT
d_call: .
j_call: TRBJ2-2
v_call: TRBV28
clone_size: .

cdr3_aa: CASRNIRQLNTEAFF
cdr3_nt: TGTGCCAGTAGGAACATCCGACAGCTGAACACTGAAGCTTTCTTT
d_call: .
j_call: TRBJ1-1
v_call: TRBV19
clone_size: .

cdr3_aa: CASSRTSGPQETQYF
cdr3_nt: TGTGCCAGTAGTAGGACTAGCGGCCCTCAAGAGACCCAGTACTTC
d_call: TRBD2
j_call: TRBJ2-5
v_call: TRBV19
clone_size: .

cdr3_aa: CASSSLEAGDGQPQHF
cdr3_nt: TGTGCCAGCTCATCTCTTGAGGCAGGGGACGGTCAGCCCCAGCATTTT
d_call: .
j_call: TRBJ1-5
v_call: TRBV18
clone_size: .

cdr3_aa: CASKAATGDNYSPLHF
cdr3_nt: TGCGCCAGCAAGGCCGCGACAGGGGATAATTATTCACCCCTCCACTTT
d_call: TRBD1
j_call: TRBJ1-6
v_call: TRBV5-1
clone_size: .

cdr3_aa: CASSIRGTLHF
cdr3_nt: TGTGCCAGCAGTATACGAGGGACCCTCCACTTT
d_call: .
j_call: TRBJ1-6
v_call: TRBV12-3/TRBV12-4
clone_size: few

cdr3_aa: CASSLGVQGDSGNTIYF
cdr3_nt: TGTGCCAGCAGCTTAGGAGTCCAAGGAGACTCTGGAAACACCATATATTTT
d_call: .
j_call: TRBJ1-3
v_call: TRBV7-9
clone_size: .

cdr3_aa: CASSPGGPNTEAFF
cdr3_nt: TGTGCCAGCAGCCCGGGGGGACCCAACACTGAAGCTTTCTTT
d_call: .
j_call: TRBJ1-1
v_call: TRBV6-2/TRBV6-3
clone_size: .

cdr3_aa: CAWSRDRLLETQYF
cdr3_nt: TGTGCCTGGAGCCGGGACAGGCTCCTGGAGACCCAGTACTTC
d_call: TRBD1
j_call: TRBJ2-5
v_call: TRBV30
clone_size: once

cdr3_aa: CASSYQGTSTDTQYF
cdr3_nt: TGTGCCAGCAGTTACCAGGGAACTAGCACAGATACGCAGTATTTT
d_call: .
j_call: TRBJ2-3
v_call: TRBV6-4
clone_size: .

cdr3_aa: CASSQDRRYSPLHF
cdr3_nt: TGTGCCAGCAGCCAGGACAGGAGGTACTCACCCCTCCACTTT
d_call: TRBD1
j_call: TRBJ1-6
v_call: TRBV7-2
clone_size: .

cdr3_aa: CASSLGRTANTEAFF
cdr3_nt: TGTGCCAGCAGTTTGGGTAGGACAGCCAACACTGAAGCTTTCTTT
d_call: .
j_call: TRBJ1-1
v_call: TRBV6-5
clone_size: .

cdr3_aa: CAWSPSPARQETQYF
cdr3_nt: TGTGCCTGGAGCCCCTCTCCGGCCAGGCAAGAGACCCAGTACTTC
d_call: .
j_call: TRBJ2-5
v_call: TRBV30
clone_size: many

cdr3_aa: CASSFSRATNEKLFF
cdr3_nt: TGTGCCAGCAGTTTCTCCCGGGCAACTAATGAAAAACTGTTTTTT
d_call: .
j_call: TRBJ1-4
v_call: TRBV27
clone_size: once

cdr3_aa: CATSPQSGGPYEQYF
cdr3_nt: TGTGCCACCAGCCCTCAGAGCGGGGGGCCCTACGAGCAGTACTTC
d_call: TRBD2
j_call: TRBJ2-7
v_call: TRBV15
clone_size: .

cdr3_aa: CATTGVNQPQHF
cdr3_nt: TGTGCCACCACAGGAGTCAATCAGCCCCAGCATTTT
d_call: .
j_call: TRBJ1-5
v_call: TRBV19
clone_size: once

cdr3_aa: CAISEWGQGTEAFF
cdr3_nt: TGTGCCATCAGTGAGTGGGGACAGGGCACTGAAGCTTTCTTT
d_call: TRBD1
j_call: TRBJ1-1
v_call: TRBV10-3
clone_size: .